One and the same sample provided the 15 T cell receptor beta chains below, sequenced in a study of radiotherapy plus CTLA-4 blockade in lung cancer. Method: immunoSEQ multiplex PCR; TCRdb's copy keeps in-frame clones and lacks some. The sample has tens of thousands of clones, about 88% seen once. Sequenced here: peripheral blood, sampled from a patient treated with radiotherapy plus ipilimumab. All receptors come from a human donor with non-small cell lung cancer who had stable disease on radiotherapy plus ipilimumab.

The rearrangement uses TRBV10-2 and TRBJ2-5; 10 nucleotides agree with TRBD1. Unmatched junction bases numbered 2, after V lost 2 bases and J lost 5 bases. This CDR3 is 14 amino acids long. Germline assignment: CDR1 WSHSY and CDR2 SAAADI. CDR3 loop: CASSEDRGRETQYF. In nucleotides, the CDR3 is TGCGCCAGCAGTGAGGACAGGGGGCGGGAGACCCAGTACTTC.

V is TRBV2 and J is TRBJ2-3; tentatively, D is TRBD2 (7 bases). The V gene's germline CDR1 is SNHLY and CDR2 FYNNEI. The CDR3 extends over 15 amino acids. Trimming cost V 7 bases and J 3 bases, with 17 bases left between them. This CDR3 is CASKLEGRGTDTQYF. The CDR3 DNA reads as TGTGCCAGCAAGCTTGAGGGGAGGGGGACAGATACGCAGTATTTT.

This clone was found a few times. This chain joins TRBV9 and TRBJ2-7; D remains unclear. Trimming shortened V by 2 bases and J by 1 base, and 10 bases separated the two germline ends. The germline V gene encodes CDR1 SGDLS and CDR2 YYNGEE. This CDR3 spans 14 amino acids. The DNA of the CDR3 is TGTGCCAGCAGCGTCGGCGCGAGTTCCTACGAGCAGTACTTC. This gives the protein CASSVGASSYEQYF.

The chain uses TRBV5-1 and TRBJ2-5; D possibly corresponds to TRBD2 (7 bases). The CDR3 extends over 15 amino acids. With 0 bases removed from V and 4 bases from J, the gap between germline ends came to 13 bases. Per germline, CDR1 SGHRS and CDR2 YFSETQ. CDR3 in amino acids: CASSLAWGGGETQYF. The CDR3 nucleotides are TGCGCCAGCAGCTTGGCTTGGGGGGGCGGAGAGACCCAGTACTTC.

This clone was observed a few times. This rearrangement joins TRBV30 to TRBJ2-3; 7 bases are shared with TRBD2. CDR3 size: 13 residues. With V trimmed by 2 bases and J by 6 bases, 5 bases remained unmatched. Germline V gives CDR1 GTSNPN, CDR2 SVGIG (reference sequence). The CDR3 bases are TGTGCCTGGAGTAGGCGGGAGCGGGATACGCAGTATTTT. Translating it yields CAWSRRERDTQYF.

This clone came up once. The chain employs TRBV18 and TRBJ1-6; tentatively, D is TRBD1 (5 bases). The germline V gene has CDR1 KGHSH and CDR2 LQKENI. With 3 bases removed from V and 5 bases from J, the gap between germline ends came to 8 bases. This CDR3 is 14 amino acids long. CDR3 sequence (DNA): TGTGCCAGCTCACCTGACAGAAATAATTCACCCCTCCACTTT. This codes for CASSPDRNNSPLHF.

A few counts support this clone. J is TRBJ2-1 and V is TRBV5-1, with TRBD2 matching over 13 bases. The CDR3 covers 16 residues. Germline assignment: CDR1 SGHRS and CDR2 YFSETQ. Germline trimming cut 4 bases from V and 0 bases from J; bases unmatched to any gene: 1. CDR3 amino acids: CASSRTSGSSYNEQFF. As DNA, the CDR3 is TGCGCCAGCAGCCGGACTAGCGGGAGCTCCTACAATGAGCAGTTCTTC.

V gene TRBV19 combines with J gene TRBJ1-6, with 7 bases lining up with TRBD1. Trimming at V came to 7 bases and at J to 11 bases, leaving 11 bases not matched to a gene. The CDR3 loop spans 14 amino acids. Germline loops: CDR1 LNHDA, CDR2 SQIVND (reference sequence). In nucleotides, the CDR3 is TGTGCCAGTACGTCAGGGGGTCAGGGCGCACCCCTCCACTTT. Protein product: CASTSGGQGAPLHF.

The CDR3 nucleotides read TGTGCCAGCAGCCTCAGGAGGCCTATCTACGAGCAGTACTTC. The encoded protein is CASSLRRPIYEQYF. V gene TRBV28 combines with J gene TRBJ2-7; TRBD2 is a possible D gene (5 bases). Germline values: CDR1 MDHEN, CDR2 SYDVKM. There are 14 residues in the CDR3. V lost 6 bases, J lost 3 bases, and 15 bases lay in between.

As to this clone: One end of the junction fails to match germline, which may point to a read error. The same CDR3 can be traced to other DNA sequences in this sample. The chain couples TRBV25-1 to TRBJ1-5; no reliable D call. Per germline, CDR1 MGHDK and CDR2 SYGVNS. CDR3 length: 15 amino acids. CDR3: CASSAPGGFNQPQHF. DNA for the CDR3: TGTGCCAGCAGTGCCCCAGGAGGCTTCAATCAACCCCAGCATTTT.

This clone was seen only a few times. This chain links TRBV15 with TRBJ1-2, with D possibly matching TRBD1 (6 bases). The V end was cut by 4 bases, the J end by 6 bases, with 12 bases between. The CDR3 is made up of 13 amino acids. Germline-derived CDR1 and CDR2 are LNHNV and YYDKDF (reference sequence). The CDR3 reads CATSIETGDGYTF. CDR3 sequence (DNA): TGTGCCACCAGCATCGAGACAGGCGATGGCTACACCTTC.

V is TRBV28 and J is TRBJ2-5; 15 positions agree with TRBD2. This CDR3 is 15 amino acids long. Trimming removed 5 bases from V and 7 bases from J; junction bases left unmatched: 5. Germline-derived CDR1 and CDR2 are MDHEN and SYDVKM. CDR3 region: CASSPPGLAGGTQYF. In nucleotides, the CDR3 is TGTGCCAGCAGTCCTCCGGGACTAGCGGGGGGGACCCAGTACTTC.

CDR3 protein: CASSVEGTEETQYF. DNA of the CDR3: TGTGCCAGCAGCGTAGAGGGGACAGAAGAGACCCAGTACTTC. This chain uses TRBV9 with TRBJ2-5, with 7 bases lining up with TRBD1. Germline assignment: CDR1 SGDLS and CDR2 YYNGEE. The CDR3 extends over 14 amino acids. The J segment lost 3 bases and the V segment lost 0 bases, leaving 2 bases of the junction unmatched.

This chain links TRBV28 with TRBJ2-5; 10 bases are shared with TRBD2. V was clipped by 5 bases and J by 3 bases; unmatched bases: 6. This CDR3 is built from 15 residues. Germline lookup yields CDR1 MDHEN and CDR2 SYDVKM. This CDR3 is CASSKTGTSEETQYF. The CDR3 DNA is TGTGCCAGCAGTAAAACCGGGACTAGCGAAGAGACCCAGTACTTC.

V usage is TRBV7-9 and J usage is TRBJ1-1, with 7 bases identical to TRBD1. Germline lookup yields CDR1 SEHNR and CDR2 FQNEAQ (reference sequence). This CDR3 has 15 amino acids. V was pared by 3 bases and J by 1 base, with 5 bases of the junction left unmatched. DNA of the CDR3: TGTGCCAGCAGCTTCGGGAGGGGGCGGAACACTGAAGCTTTCTTT. Its translation: CASSFGRGRNTEAFF.